Each of the 25 T cell receptor beta chains below was sequenced from the same sample in a study of T-cell reconstitution after alpha-beta-depleted transplantation in children. Unique molecular identifiers were incorporated during preparation of the TCRbeta library. From the PCR reads, TCRdb called clonotypes with MiXCR, one entry per CDR3 protein. The sample yields about 980,000 distinct CDR3 sequences, about 29% seen once. The sample here was PBMCs, mostly from graft donor cells, taken 360 days after TCRalphabeta/CD19-depleted stem cell transplant. Receptors originate from a boy under three years old who had a stem cell transplant for SCID, so the T cells may come from the graft donor.

The chain couples TRBV11-2 to TRBJ2-3; 9 positions agree with TRBD1. The CDR3 sequence is 16 residues long. V was clipped by 4 bases and J by 5 bases; unmatched bases: 10. CDR1 is SGHAT and CDR2 is FQNNGV in the germline V gene. CDR3 DNA sequence: TGTGCCAGCAGCTATACCGGGACAGGGCGCGGAGATACGCAGTATTTT. Residues: CASSYTGTGRGDTQYF.

The chain uses TRBV27 and TRBJ2-3; TRBD1 matches 9 bases. The germline CDR1 and CDR2 sequences are MNHEY and SMNVEV (reference sequence). V shed 3 bases, J shed 4 bases, and the junction held 8 bases outside the gene matches. CDR3 size: 16 residues. DNA of the CDR3: TGTGCCAGCAGTTTTGGGCACAGGGGGCAATCAGATACGCAGTATTTT. Its protein product is CASSFGHRGQSDTQYF.

This chain joins TRBV4-1 and TRBJ2-1, with 8 positions matching TRBD2. The CDR3 totals 15 residues. Germline V gene data show CDR1 as MGHRA and CDR2 as YSYEKL. Trimming took 3 bases from V and 4 from J; bases not matched to a gene: 5. The CDR3 nucleotides are TGCGCCAGCAGCCACTTTAGCGGGGCATACAATGAGCAGTTCTTC. It encodes CASSHFSGAYNEQFF.

The CDR3 coding sequence is TGTGCCAGCAGCTTAGAGTGGGGGGACAAAGAGACCCAGTACTTC. This sequence encodes CASSLEWGDKETQYF. This chain links TRBV11-2 with TRBJ2-5; D is perhaps TRBD1 or TRBD2 (6 bases each). V lost 0 bases, J lost 3 bases, and 11 bases lay in between. The CDR3 is 15 amino acids. Germline CDR1 and CDR2: SGHAT and FQNNGV.

For the CDR3, the DNA is TGCAGTGCTTCCTTCAGCGGGGTCTCCTACAATGAGCAGTTCTTC. As protein: CSASFSGVSYNEQFF. The J gene is TRBJ2-1, the V gene TRBV20-1; 7 bases match TRBD2. CDR3 length equals 15 residues. J gave up 0 bases and V 5 bases, and 7 bases lay outside the gene matches. Germline V CDR1 and CDR2: DFQATT, SNEGSKA (reference sequence).

This clonotype was counted ten times or more. This rearrangement joins TRBV5-1 to TRBJ2-1, with TRBD1 identical over 9 bases. This CDR3 spans 14 amino acids. The germline CDR1 and CDR2 sequences are SGHRS and YFSETQ. V was pared by 0 bases and J by 9 bases, with 4 bases of the junction left unmatched. This chain's CDR3 is CASSLEQGAGEQFF. DNA of the CDR3: TGCGCCAGCAGCTTGGAACAGGGGGCAGGTGAGCAGTTCTTC.

This chain links TRBV12-3 or TRBV12-4 with TRBJ1-1; 9 nucleotides align to TRBD1. The length of the CDR3 is 15 residues. V lost 5 bases to trimming and J lost 3 bases; unmatched junction nucleotides: 7. CDR3 sequence (DNA): TGTGCCAGCAGTCCCGGGACAGGGCGTGACACTGAAGCTTTCTTT. This codes for CASSPGTGRDTEAFF.

The gene calls are TRBV2 and TRBJ2-5, with 9 bases aligning to TRBD2. J was trimmed by 0 bases and V by 8 bases; bases with no gene match: 1. CDR3 length: 13 amino acids. Germline V CDR1 and CDR2: SNHLY, FYNNEI. For the CDR3, the DNA is TGTGCCAGCGAGCGGGGGGACCAAGAGACCCAGTACTTC. Residues: CASERGDQETQYF.

The rearrangement links TRBV20-1 to TRBJ2-7; weak D call: TRBD1 (6 bases). The CDR3 has 13 amino acids. CDR1 and CDR2 (germline): DFQATT, SNEGSKA (reference sequence). The V gene lost 6 bases and the J gene lost 2 bases, with 14 bases spanning the gap. The CDR3 DNA follows: TGCAGTGCCCCTTGGGGGCAAACCTACGAGCAGTACTTC. Translating it yields CSAPWGQTYEQYF.

V is TRBV7-9 and J is TRBJ1-1, with 10 bases matching TRBD1. The germline gives CDR1 SEHNR, CDR2 FQNEAQ (reference sequence). The J segment lost 1 base and the V segment lost 3 bases, leaving 5 bases of the junction unmatched. CDR3 length: 16 amino acids. CDR3 in DNA: TGTGCCAGCAGCTTTTGGGGGACAGGGGCGAACACTGAAGCTTTCTTT. Amino acid sequence: CASSFWGTGANTEAFF.

This chain joins TRBV24-1 and TRBJ2-7; 11 positions match TRBD1. V lost 4 bases, J lost 6 bases, and 7 bases stayed unmatched. In germline, CDR1 is KGHDR, CDR2 SFDVKD. This CDR3 is built from 15 residues. Here the CDR3 reads CATSEAGTGGREQYF. The CDR3, as DNA: TGTGCCACCAGTGAAGCCGGGACAGGGGGTCGCGAGCAGTACTTC.

V and J are TRBV4-3 and TRBJ2-3; D unresolved. Germline CDR1 LGHNA, CDR2 YSLEER. The CDR3 runs 14 residues. The V and J ends lost 4 bases and 2 bases respectively, with 10 bases between them. CDR3 sequence reads: CASSLRHNTDTQYF. The CDR3 coding sequence is TGCGCCAGCAGCCTAAGACACAACACAGATACGCAGTATTTT.

In DNA, the CDR3 is TGTGCCATCAGTGACGGGGAGGGACAAGAGACCCAGTACTTC. Translating it yields CAISDGEGQETQYF. This chain links TRBV10-3 with TRBJ2-5; 7 nucleotides align to TRBD2. CDR3 length equals 14 residues. Looked up from germline, CDR1 is ENHRY and CDR2 is SYGVKD. The junction had 3 bases not matched to a gene; V was cut back by 3 bases and J by 2 bases.

This clonotype has just a few counts. This chain joins TRBV5-1 and TRBJ2-3; 14 bases fit TRBD2. Germline values: CDR1 SGHRS, CDR2 YFSETQ. Trimming took 2 bases from V and 3 from J; bases not matched to a gene: 11. The length of the CDR3 is 19 residues. CDR3 in DNA: TGCGCCAGCAGCTTCGGACTAGCGGGGGGCCCCTTGTTGACAGATACGCAGTATTTT. Translation: CASSFGLAGGPLLTDTQYF.

The rearrangement uses TRBV12-3 or TRBV12-4 and TRBJ2-4, with D hard to call. Trimming stripped 3 bases from V and 0 bases from J, with 15 bases between. The CDR3 totals 17 residues. The CDR3 DNA follows: TGTGCCAGCAGTTTCACGGTTGGGGTTATAGCCAAAAACATTCAGTACTTC. It specifies CASSFTVGVIAKNIQYF.

The rearrangement uses TRBV4-1 and TRBJ2-5; 7 bases align to TRBD1. The germline gives CDR1 MGHRA, CDR2 YSYEKL. This CDR3 is built from 14 residues. The junction had 6 bases not matched to a gene; V was cut back by 3 bases and J by 5 bases. As DNA, the CDR3 is TGCGCCAGCAGCCATCCACAGGGGCGGGAGACCCAGTACTTC. Translated: CASSHPQGRETQYF.

The CDR3 is CASSLVRLAGDTQYF. CDR3 sequence (DNA): TGTGCCAGCAGCTTAGTTAGACTAGCGGGGGATACGCAGTATTTT. The rearrangement links TRBV7-2 to TRBJ2-3; 11 positions match TRBD2. This CDR3 is 15 amino acids long. J gave up 6 bases and V 1 base, and 3 bases lay outside the gene matches. CDR1 is SGHTA, CDR2 FQGNSA, per germline.

This clonotype was observed at least ten times. The chain combines TRBV12-3 or TRBV12-4 with TRBJ2-2; D remains unclear. Trimming left V 5 bases short and J 2 bases short, with 18 bases between. This CDR3 has 17 amino acids. In nucleotides, the CDR3 is TGTGCCAGCAGTCCTATTAATGGACCAATTAACACCGGGGAGCTGTTTTTT. As protein: CASSPINGPINTGELFF.

J is TRBJ2-3 and V is TRBV7-9; D unresolved. The CDR3 spans 14 residues. Trimming cost V 4 bases and J 0 bases, with 8 bases left between them. CDR1 is SEHNR, CDR2 FQNEAQ, per germline (reference sequence). The CDR3 loop is CASSSQTSTDTQYF. In DNA, the CDR3 is TGTGCCAGCAGCTCACAGACTAGCACAGATACGCAGTATTTT.

In the case of this clonotype: The germline gene is not matched at one end of the junction; a read error may be the cause. The V gene is TRBV12-3 or TRBV12-4, the J gene TRBJ1-3, with D uncertain. CDR3 length: 16 residues. The CDR3 DNA is TGTGCCAGCATTTTAAGGGCAGCATTCTCTGGAAACACCATATATTTT. This translates into CASILRAAFSGNTIYF.

The chain uses TRBV12-3 or TRBV12-4 and TRBJ2-1; D is unresolved. The CDR3 extends over 15 amino acids. V was pared by 3 bases and J by 0 bases, with 9 bases between. CDR3 coding DNA: TGTGCCAGCAGTTTTGAACCCAGCTCCTACAATGAGCAGTTCTTC. This gives the protein CASSFEPSSYNEQFF.

The V call is TRBV10-3, the J call TRBJ2-2, with 10 nucleotides matching TRBD1. The CDR3 length is 16 residues. Germline V gives CDR1 ENHRY, CDR2 SYGVKD. V lost 2 bases, J lost 6 bases, and 6 bases stayed unmatched. CDR3 in amino acids: CAISESGTGVAGELFF. The CDR3 DNA reads as TGTGCCATCAGTGAGAGCGGGACAGGGGTCGCCGGGGAGCTGTTTTTT.

In this sample, this clonotype turned up a few times. This chain connects TRBV29-1 to TRBJ1-3; D is unresolved. V was pared by 4 bases and J by 3 bases, with 13 bases between. The germline V gene has CDR1 SQVTM and CDR2 ANQGSEA. The CDR3 has 14 amino acids. This chain's CDR3 is CSVVPGTGGNTIYF. The CDR3 nucleotides are TGCAGCGTTGTCCCGGGTACCGGTGGAAACACCATATATTTT.

This clonotype was detected only a few times. The V and J genes are TRBV4-1 and TRBJ2-7; D remains ambiguous. The CDR3 consists of 15 residues. Trimming stripped 1 base from V and 3 bases from J, with 13 bases between. Germline V CDR1 and CDR2: MGHRA, YSYEKL. CDR3 sequence reads: CASSQVGQTNYEQYF. The DNA of the CDR3 is TGCGCCAGCAGCCAAGTCGGCCAAACCAACTACGAGCAGTACTTC.

The V and J genes are TRBV11-2 and TRBJ2-7, with D possibly matching TRBD1 (5 bases). CDR1 is SGHAT and CDR2 is FQNNGV in the germline V gene. V dropped 1 base and J dropped 2 bases, with 9 bases sitting between them. The CDR3 is 14 residues long. For the CDR3, the DNA is TGTGCCAGCAGCTTAGCCAGGGATCCCTACGAGCAGTACTTC. Protein product: CASSLARDPYEQYF.